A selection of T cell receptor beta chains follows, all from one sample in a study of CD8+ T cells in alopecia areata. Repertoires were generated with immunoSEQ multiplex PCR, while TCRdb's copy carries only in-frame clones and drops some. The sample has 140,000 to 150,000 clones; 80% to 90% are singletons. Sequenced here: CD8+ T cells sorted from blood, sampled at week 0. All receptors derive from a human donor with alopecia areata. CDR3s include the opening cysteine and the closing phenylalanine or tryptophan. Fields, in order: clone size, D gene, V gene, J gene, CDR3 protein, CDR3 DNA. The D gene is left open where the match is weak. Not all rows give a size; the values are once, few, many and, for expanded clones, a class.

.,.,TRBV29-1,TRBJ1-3,CSVQGLVGNTIYF,TGCAGCGTTCAGGGTTTAGTTGGAAACACCATATATTTT
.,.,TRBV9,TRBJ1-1,CASSVGVENTEAFF,TGTGCCAGCAGCGTAGGTGTAGAGAACACTGAAGCTTTCTTT
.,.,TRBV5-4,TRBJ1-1,CASSYLGGLNTEAFF,TGTGCCAGCAGCTATTTAGGGGGGTTGAACACTGAAGCTTTCTTT
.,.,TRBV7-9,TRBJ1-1,CASRDFRQTVNTEAFF,TGTGCCAGCAGGGATTTTAGACAGACAGTGAACACTGAAGCTTTCTTT
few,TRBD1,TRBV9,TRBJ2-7,CASSVGGGQGTQQYF,TGTGCCAGCAGCGTAGGGGGCGGACAGGGTACCCAGCAGTACTTC
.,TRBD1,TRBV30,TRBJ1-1,CAFRQGRTEAFF,TGTGCCTTTAGACAGGGGAGAACTGAAGCTTTCTTT
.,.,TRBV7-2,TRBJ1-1,CASSFIRSEAFF,TGTGCCAGCAGCTTTATCCGTTCTGAAGCTTTCTTT
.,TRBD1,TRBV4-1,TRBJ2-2,CASSQGALRTGPTGELFF,TGCGCCAGCAGCCAAGGAGCCCTTCGGACAGGACCAACCGGGGAGCTGTTTTTT
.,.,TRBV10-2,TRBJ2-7,CASTEGVVGPYYEQYF,TGCGCCAGCACCGAGGGGGTGGTTGGTCCCTACTACGAGCAGTACTTC
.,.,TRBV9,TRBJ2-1,CASQPPNHHEQFF,TGTGCCAGCCAGCCCCCTAACCACCATGAGCAGTTCTTC
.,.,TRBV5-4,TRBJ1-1,CASSYGEGREAFF,TGTGCCAGCAGCTACGGGGAAGGTAGGGAAGCTTTCTTT
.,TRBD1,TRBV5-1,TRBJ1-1,CASSQTGENTEAFF,TGCGCCAGCAGCCAGACAGGGGAGAACACTGAAGCTTTCTTT
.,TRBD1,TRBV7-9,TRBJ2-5,CASSLLPGQGAYGETQYF,TGTGCCAGCAGCTTACTGCCGGGACAGGGGGCTTATGGGGAGACCCAGTACTTC
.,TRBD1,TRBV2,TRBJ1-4,CASRDRGEKLFF,TGTGCCAGCAGAGACAGGGGTGAAAAACTGTTTTTT
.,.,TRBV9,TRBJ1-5,CASSALTDKAF,TGTGCCAGCAGCGCGCTGACGGATAAGGCTTTT
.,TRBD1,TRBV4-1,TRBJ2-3,CASSHPGQGSDTQYF,TGCGCCAGCAGCCATCCAGGACAGGGTTCAGATACGCAGTATTTT
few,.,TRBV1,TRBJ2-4,CTSSHGLLAKNIQYF,TGCACCAGCAGCCATGGCTTACTAGCCAAAAACATTCAGTACTTC
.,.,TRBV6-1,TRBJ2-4,CASSERRGGNENIQYF,TGTGCCAGCAGTGAGCGGCGAGGCGGCAACGAAAACATTCAGTACTTC
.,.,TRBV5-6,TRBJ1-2,CASSLTTGYNYGYTF,TGTGCCAGCAGCCTAACCACAGGGTATAATTATGGCTACACCTTC
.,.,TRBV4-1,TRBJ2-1,CASSQGRDNEQFF,TGCGCCAGCAGCCAAGGGAGGGACAATGAGCAGTTCTTC
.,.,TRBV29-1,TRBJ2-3,CSAILRGTDTQYF,TGCAGCGCCATCTTACGGGGCACAGATACGCAGTATTTT
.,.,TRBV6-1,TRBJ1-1,CASSAKQWGNTEAFF,TGTGCCAGCAGTGCTAAACAGTGGGGGAACACTGAAGCTTTCTTT
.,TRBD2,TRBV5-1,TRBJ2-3,CASSSLLRGGTDTQYF,TGCGCCAGCAGCTCTCTTTTGCGGGGGGGCACAGATACGCAGTATTTT
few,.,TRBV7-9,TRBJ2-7,CASSGGRSSYEQYF,TGTGCCAGCAGCGGGGGGCGGAGCTCCTACGAGCAGTACTTC
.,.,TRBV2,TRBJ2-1,CASSEHRLNEQFF,TGTGCCAGCAGCGAACACCGACTAAATGAGCAGTTCTTC
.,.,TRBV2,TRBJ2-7,CASSPTFPGLDEQYF,TGTGCCAGCAGTCCAACATTTCCAGGGCTGGACGAGCAGTACTTC
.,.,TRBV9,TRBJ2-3,CASSVGGGADTQYF,TGTGCCAGCAGCGTAGGTGGGGGGGCCGATACGCAGTATTTT
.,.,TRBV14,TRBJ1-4,CASSLWTGNEKLFF,TGTGCCAGCAGCCTCTGGACTGGGAATGAAAAACTGTTTTTT
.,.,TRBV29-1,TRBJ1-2,CSVGRRYGYTF,TGCAGCGTTGGTCGGCGCTATGGCTACACCTTC
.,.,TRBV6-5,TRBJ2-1,CASSYSRGNEQFF,TGTGCCAGCAGTTACTCCAGGGGCAATGAGCAGTTCTTC
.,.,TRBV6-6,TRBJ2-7,CASSYQGSNEQYF,TGTGCCAGCAGTTATCAGGGTTCTAACGAGCAGTACTTC
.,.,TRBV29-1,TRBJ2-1,CSVENRGGSYNEQFF,TGCAGCGTTGAAAACAGGGGAGGCTCCTACAATGAGCAGTTCTTC
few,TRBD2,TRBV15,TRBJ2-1,CATSRDYAASGYNEQFF,TGTGCCACCAGCAGAGATTACGCGGCTAGCGGCTACAATGAGCAGTTCTTC
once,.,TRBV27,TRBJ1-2,CASSSQSGREEGYTF,TGTGCCAGCAGTTCCCAGTCGGGGAGGGAAGAAGGCTACACCTTC
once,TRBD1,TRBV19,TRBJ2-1,CASSIGTGVLGEQFF,TGTGCCAGTAGTATCGGGACAGGGGTATTGGGTGAGCAGTTCTTC
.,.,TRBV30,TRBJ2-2,CAWAEVPGELFF,TGTGCCTGGGCCGAAGTCCCCGGGGAGCTGTTTTTT
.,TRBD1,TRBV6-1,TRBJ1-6,CASSAPGTGTKPLHF,TGTGCCAGCAGCGCGCCCGGGACAGGGACGAAACCCCTCCACTTT
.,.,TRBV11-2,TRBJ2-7,CASSDGTPYEQYF,TGTGCCAGCAGCGACGGGACTCCGTACGAGCAGTACTTC
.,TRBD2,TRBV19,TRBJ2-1,CASSRVGREEQFF,TGTGCCAGCAGCAGAGTGGGGCGGGAGGAGCAGTTCTTC